The T cell receptor (beta chain) described here comes from a study of T cells in Graves' hyperthyroidism and ophthalmopathy. The study's findings and limits: Ophthalmopathy was told apart from stable hyperthyroidism by a 13 V-J model.

A NOSPECS grade of at least 4, a Clinical Activity Score of at least 3 and duration under 3 months were recorded in ophthalmopathy patients. Those patients with uncontrolled infection, other autoimmune disease, pregnancy or lactation were excluded. Amplification targeted TCR beta CDR3 regions from RNA transcripts. An initial round of RT-PCR targeting the TCR CDR3 relied on the HTBI primer set. TCRdb processed the multiplex PCR reads anew with MiXCR; each CDR3 protein has one entry. The sample yields 500,000 to 550,000 distinct CDR3 sequences, 15% to 20% seen once. Ten or more counts support this clonotype. Its antigen is as yet unknown. V was pared by 0 bases and J by 0 bases, with 9 bases between. CDR3 length: 16 residues.

This chain links TRBV12-3 or TRBV12-4 with TRBJ1-3; D unresolved. The sequence was obtained from a man aged 40-49 years with Graves' ophthalmopathy. Sequencing was carried out using blood. The CDR3 sequence: CASSLAGPTSGNTIYF. In nucleotides, the CDR3 is TGTGCCAGCAGTTTAGCCGGACCGACCTCTGGAAACACCATATATTTT.